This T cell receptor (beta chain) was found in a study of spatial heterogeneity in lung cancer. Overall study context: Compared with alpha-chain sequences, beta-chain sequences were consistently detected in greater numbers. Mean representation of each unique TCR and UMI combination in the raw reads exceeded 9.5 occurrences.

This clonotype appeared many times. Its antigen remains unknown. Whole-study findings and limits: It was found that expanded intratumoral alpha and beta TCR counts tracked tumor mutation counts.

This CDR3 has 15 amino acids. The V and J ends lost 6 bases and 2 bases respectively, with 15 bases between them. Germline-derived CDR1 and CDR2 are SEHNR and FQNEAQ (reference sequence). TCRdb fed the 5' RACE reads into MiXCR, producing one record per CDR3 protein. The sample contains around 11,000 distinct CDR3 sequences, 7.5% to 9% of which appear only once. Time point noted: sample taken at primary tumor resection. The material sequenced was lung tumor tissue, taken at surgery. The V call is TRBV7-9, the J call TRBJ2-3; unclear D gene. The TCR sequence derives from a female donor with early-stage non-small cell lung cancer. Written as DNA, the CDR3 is TGTGCCAGCAGATACGGGCGGACCGCCACAGATACGCAGTATTTT. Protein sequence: CASRYGRTATDTQYF.